This TCR beta chain was recovered during a study of blood T cell repertoires in COVID-19 (dated by TCRdb to 2019 to 2021). In the study overall: The collaborator samples originated in the United States, Italy and Spain and spanned the acute and convalescent phases of COVID-19. The samples were drawn from two sources: the first 160 participants of the ongoing ImmuneRACE study, and some 1,300 subjects contributed by 6 global collaborators. The prospective study material was composed of cDNA or gDNA derived from T cells, B-cell-depleted T cells, or PBMCs. Deeply sampled blood TCRbeta repertoires from subjects exposed to, actively infected with, or recovered from COVID-19 were included in the dataset. HLA class I and class II types, where available, came from metadata supplied by the sample provider rather than from assay-based typing. Sample metadata almost always included a de-identified subject ID, COVID-19 status, age in years and sex. The repertoires were released in a freely available public database intended as a resource for research on the immune response to SARS-CoV-2. Beyond this particular receptor, the publication reports: Clinical and demographic metadata were provided uncurated, with the amount varying by source and participant.

TCRbeta CDR3 regions were amplified from genomic DNA using the immunoSEQ Assay, a bias-controlled multiplex PCR. In the source study's methods: Within the assay, amplification of reference gene primers was used to estimate how many nucleated cells each sample contained. To quantify the absolute abundance of each unique TCRbeta CDR3 rearrangement, sequence reads were collapsed and filtered. For each sample, productive Simpson clonality was calculated as the square root of Simpson's diversity index across productive rearrangements. TCRdb limited this immuneACCESS table to in-frame rearrangements with V and J called. A share of clones is missing; checked studies link under half to unresolved V genes, and the rest is unexplained. The V and J calls and clone size come from that table; D and trimming were worked out from the DNA. The sample records 120,000 to 150,000 clones, roughly nine tenths of which are singletons. Just over 3% of the sample lies in the top ten.

Of note for this clone: Its antigen remains undetermined. No much larger clone exists at a distance of one base, and base qualities are not known.

CDR1 and CDR2 (MNHEY, SMNVEV) derive from the germline V gene (reference sequence). V is pruned by 5 bases and J by 0 bases, leaving 7 bases of the junction without a gene match. The CDR3 numbers 15 residues from cysteine through phenylalanine. The DNA shown is the 45-base CDR3, in frame from base 1. Whole blood was collected in K2EDTA tubes by collaborating institutions according to the institutions' own protocols. For TCRbeta analysis, collaborators shipped samples as frozen whole blood, isolated PBMCs, or DNA extracted from either of those sample types. The sample was peripheral blood. This chain joins TRBV27 to TRBJ2-7; 7 middle bases align to TRBD1. This TCR came from a woman aged 55-70 years with active COVID-19. The CDR3 loop reads CASSPRQGTSYEQYF. The base sequence is TGTGCCAGCAGTCCCCGACAGGGAACCTCCTACGAGCAGTACTTC.